This T cell receptor (beta chain) was observed in a study of identical twins. TCRdb re-called the 5' RACE reads with MiXCR, one entry per CDR3 protein. The data hold about 730,000 distinct CDR3 sequences, with roughly 20% observed a single time. From germline, CDR1 is GTSNPN and CDR2 SVGIG (reference sequence). V was shortened by 5 bases and J by 7 bases, with 14 bases between the two germline ends. The CDR3 contains 12 residues. These data were likewise used in another study, on T cells expressing NK-cell markers.

The rearrangement joins TRBV30 to TRBJ1-1, with a weak D call TRBD1 (5 bases). Material: PBMCs. The receptor was derived from a woman under 30 in good health. This chain's CDR3 is CAWAGMGGEAFF. CDR3 coding DNA: TGTGCCTGGGCTGGAATGGGGGGTGAAGCTTTCTTT.